This T cell receptor (beta chain) originates from a study of blood T cell repertoires in COVID-19. Study as a whole: Both acute and convalescent COVID-19 samples were obtained from the United States, Italy and Spain. From T cells, B-cell-depleted T cells, or PBMCs came the material, which was cDNA or gDNA.

CDR1 is SGHTA, CDR2 FQGNSA, per germline. This CDR3 is 17 amino acids long. V lost 5 bases, J lost 1 base, and 20 bases lay in between. Generated by immunoSEQ multiplex PCR, the TCRdb table keeps only in-frame clones and is missing some. The sample has 150,000 to 200,000 clones, 85% to 90% seen once. The clonotype comes from a man between 35 and 55 years old with active or convalescent COVID-19. Sequenced: peripheral blood. The chain has TRBV7-2 and TRBJ2-5; possible D gene TRBD2, 5 bases. CDR3 in DNA: TGTGCCAGCAGCCGCGAGGGTCGAAGATATATCCAAGAGACCCAGTACTTC. Its protein product is CASSREGRRYIQETQYF.